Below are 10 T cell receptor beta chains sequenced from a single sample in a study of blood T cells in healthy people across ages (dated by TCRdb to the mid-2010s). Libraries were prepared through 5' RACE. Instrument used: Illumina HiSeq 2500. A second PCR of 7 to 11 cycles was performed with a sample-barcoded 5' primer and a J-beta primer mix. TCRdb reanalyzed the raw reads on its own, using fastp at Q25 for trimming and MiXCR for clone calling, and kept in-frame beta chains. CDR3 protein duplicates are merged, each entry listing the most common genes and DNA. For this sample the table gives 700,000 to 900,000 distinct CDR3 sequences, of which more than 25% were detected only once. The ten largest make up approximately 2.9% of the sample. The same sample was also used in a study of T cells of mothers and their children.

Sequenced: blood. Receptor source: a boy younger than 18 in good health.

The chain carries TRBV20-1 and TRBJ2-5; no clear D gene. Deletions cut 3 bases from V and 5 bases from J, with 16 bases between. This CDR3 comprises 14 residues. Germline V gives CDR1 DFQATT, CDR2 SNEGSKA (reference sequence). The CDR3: CSASRPQDAETQYF. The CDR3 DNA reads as TGCAGTGCTAGTCGACCCCAGGACGCGGAGACCCAGTACTTC.

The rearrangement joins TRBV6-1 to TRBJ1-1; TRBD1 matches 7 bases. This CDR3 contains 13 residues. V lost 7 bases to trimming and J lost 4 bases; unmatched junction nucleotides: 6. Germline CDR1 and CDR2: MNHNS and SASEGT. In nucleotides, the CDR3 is TGTGCCAGCACCTCCGGACAGGTCACTGAAGCTTTCTTT. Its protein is CASTSGQVTEAFF.

CDR3 in amino acids: CATSVDGYEQYF. CDR3 in DNA: TGTGCCACCAGTGTGGACGGCTACGAGCAGTACTTC. This sequence joins TRBV24-1 and TRBJ2-5; D remains unclear. The J call is in doubt because the DNA end fits TRBJ2-7 better. This CDR3 comprises 12 residues. CDR1 and CDR2 (germline): KGHDR, SFDVKD.

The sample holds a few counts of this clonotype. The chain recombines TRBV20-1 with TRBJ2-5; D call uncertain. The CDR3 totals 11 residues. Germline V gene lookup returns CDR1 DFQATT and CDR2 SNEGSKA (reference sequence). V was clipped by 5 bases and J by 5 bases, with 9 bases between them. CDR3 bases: TGCAGTGCTCATCCTAGGGAGACCCAGTACTTC. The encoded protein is CSAHPRETQYF.

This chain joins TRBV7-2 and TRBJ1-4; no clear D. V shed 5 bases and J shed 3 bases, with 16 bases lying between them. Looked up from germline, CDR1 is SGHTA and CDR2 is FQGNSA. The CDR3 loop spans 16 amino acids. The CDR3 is CASSLNIVVANEKLFF. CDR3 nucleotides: TGTGCCAGCAGCCTGAATATCGTCGTTGCTAATGAAAAACTGTTTTTT.

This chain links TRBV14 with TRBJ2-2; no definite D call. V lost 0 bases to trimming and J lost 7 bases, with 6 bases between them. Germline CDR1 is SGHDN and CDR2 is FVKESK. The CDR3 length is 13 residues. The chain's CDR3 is CASSQDLGGELFF. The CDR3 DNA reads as TGTGCCAGCAGCCAAGATTTGGGCGGGGAGCTGTTTTTT.

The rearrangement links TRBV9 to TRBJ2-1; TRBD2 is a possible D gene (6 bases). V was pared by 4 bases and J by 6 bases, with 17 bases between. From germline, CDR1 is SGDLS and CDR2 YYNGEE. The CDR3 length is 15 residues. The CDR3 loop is CASSFAPGEGNEQFF. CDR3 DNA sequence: TGTGCCAGCAGCTTCGCCCCGGGGGAAGGCAATGAGCAGTTCTTC. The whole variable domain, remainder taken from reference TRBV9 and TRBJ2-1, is DSGVTQTPKHLITATGQRVTLRCSPRSGDLSVYWYQQSLDQGLQFLIQYYNGEERAKGNILERFSAQQFPDLHSELNLSSLELGDSALYFCASSFAPGEGNEQFFGPGTRLTVL.

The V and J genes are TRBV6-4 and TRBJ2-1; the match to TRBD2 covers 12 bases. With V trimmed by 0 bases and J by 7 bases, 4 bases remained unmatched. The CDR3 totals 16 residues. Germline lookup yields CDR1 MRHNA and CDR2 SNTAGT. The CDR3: CASSDSASGGVNEQFF. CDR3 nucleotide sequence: TGTGCCAGCAGTGACTCGGCTAGCGGGGGGGTAAATGAGCAGTTCTTC.

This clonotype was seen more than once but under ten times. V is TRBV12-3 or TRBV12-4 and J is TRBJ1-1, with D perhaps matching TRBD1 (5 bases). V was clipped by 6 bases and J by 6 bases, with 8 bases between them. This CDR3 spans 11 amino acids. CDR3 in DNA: TGTGCCAGCAGCCGGACATCTGAAGCTTTCTTT. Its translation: CASSRTSEAFF.

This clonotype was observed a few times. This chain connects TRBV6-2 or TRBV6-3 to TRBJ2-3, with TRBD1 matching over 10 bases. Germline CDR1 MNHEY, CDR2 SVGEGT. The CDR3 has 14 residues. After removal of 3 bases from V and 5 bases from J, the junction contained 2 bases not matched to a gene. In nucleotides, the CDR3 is TGTGCCAGCAGTTATGGGACAGGGGTAGATACGCAGTATTTT. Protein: CASSYGTGVDTQYF.